These 4 T cell receptor beta chains were sequenced from one sample in a study of blood T cells in healthy people across ages. A J-beta primer mix and a sample-barcoded 5' primer were used in a second PCR of about 6 to 12 cycles. TCRdb recomputed calls from the 5' RACE reads with MiXCR, one row per CDR3 protein. The data show 1.5 million to 1.8 million distinct CDR3 sequences, with around 40% seen just once and more than 4% held by the top ten. The sample taken for sequencing was blood. The receptor source for this set is a young woman in good health.

This clonotype was seen only a few times. A single base separates this from a much larger clone, so it may be a read error. The V gene is TRBV7-2, the J gene TRBJ1-2; 10 nucleotides line up with TRBD1. The CDR3 covers 14 residues. The ends lost 5 bases at V and 2 bases at J; junction bases unmatched: 2. CDR1 is SGHTA and CDR2 is FQGNSA in the germline V gene. The CDR3 DNA reads as TGTGCCAGCAGCGCGACAGGGGGCAACTATGGCTACACCTTC. It translates to CASSATGGNYGYTF.

In its sample, this clonotype was seen a few times. The gene calls are TRBV7-2 and TRBJ2-5; D unclear. The DNA end is a closer match to TRBJ2-7, so the J assignment may be wrong. The CDR3 is made up of 15 amino acids. From germline, CDR1 is SGHTA and CDR2 FQGNSA. CDR3 protein: CASSLGMPSTGEQYF. CDR3 bases: TGTGCCAGCAGCTTAGGAATGCCAAGTACGGGCGAGCAGTACTTC.

This clonotype came up a few times. This rearrangement joins TRBV29-1 to TRBJ1-1; a possible D gene is TRBD1 (5 bases). The germline V gene encodes CDR1 SQVTM and CDR2 ANQGSEA. CDR3 length: 15 residues. Trimming pared 4 bases from V and 8 bases from J, leaving 23 bases between. CDR3 region: CSVGGRGLHGTEAFF. As DNA, the CDR3 is TGCAGCGTTGGAGGACGGGGCCTCCACGGGACCGAAGCTTTCTTT.

This sequence joins TRBV7-2 and TRBJ2-3; D perhaps matches TRBD2 (6 bases). V lost 5 bases and J lost 1, with 16 bases in between. Germline V CDR1 and CDR2: SGHTA, FQGNSA. The CDR3 length is 16 residues. The CDR3 coding sequence is TGTGCCAGCAGCATTAGAGGGGACTCCCGCACAGATACGCAGTATTTT. It specifies CASSIRGDSRTDTQYF.